Shown below are 12 T cell receptor beta chains from a single sample sequenced in a study of T cell responses to AZD1222 COVID-19 vaccine. Sequencing used immunoSEQ multiplex PCR; TCRdb keeps in-frame clones, though not all of them. Of tens of thousands of clones in the sample, 85% to 90% were seen once. Sequences were derived from peripheral blood, sampled on day 0 of AZD1222 vaccination. These receptors came from an adult in good health.

The V call is TRBV18, the J call TRBJ1-5, with D unclear. Germline-derived CDR1 and CDR2 are KGHSH and LQKENI. Trimming left V 2 bases short and J 0 bases short, with 14 bases between. The CDR3 is 17 residues long. In DNA, the CDR3 is TGTGCCAGCTCACCAGGTGGAACAAGTTATAGCAATCAGCCCCAGCATTTT. It is translated as CASSPGGTSYSNQPQHF.

This chain connects TRBV18 to TRBJ2-7; the match to TRBD1 covers 7 bases. Germline-derived CDR1 and CDR2 are KGHSH and LQKENI. V shed 3 bases, J shed 0 bases, and the junction held 5 bases outside the gene matches. This CDR3 contains 15 residues. CDR3 loop: CASSPRGQVSYEQYF. CDR3 nucleotides: TGTGCCAGCTCACCTAGGGGGCAGGTCTCCTACGAGCAGTACTTC.

The chain joins TRBV19 to TRBJ2-5; the D is unclear. Trimming removed 6 bases from V and 5 bases from J, with 19 bases in between. The CDR3 sequence is 15 residues long. Germline-derived CDR1 and CDR2 are LNHDA and SQIVND (reference sequence). The CDR3 sequence: CASSPEVQARETQYF. Here the CDR3 DNA reads TGTGCCAGTAGCCCCGAGGTACAAGCTCGGGAGACCCAGTACTTC.

The chain couples TRBV21-1 to TRBJ2-3; the table's D call, TRBD2, has no DNA check behind it. TRBV21-1 is given as a pseudogene. The CDR3 extends over 21 amino acids. CDR3 sequence reads: CSSSKVWTSGEVILGTDTQYF. The CDR3 DNA is TGTTCCAGCAGCAAAGTTTGGACTAGCGGGGAGGTAATCCTAGGCACAGATACGCAGTATTTT.

CDR3 in DNA: TGTGCTTCTAACCCGGGACTCCGAACCTCGTACAATGAGCAGTTCTTC. The encoded protein is CASNPGLRTSYNEQFF. The chain couples TRBV7-3 to TRBJ2-1; D may be TRBD2 (6 bases). This CDR3 contains 16 residues. Germline CDR1 SGHTA, CDR2 FQGTGA. Filled out from reference TRBV7-3 and TRBJ2-1, the complete variable domain reads GAGVSQTPSNKVTEKGKYVELRCDPISGHTALYWYRQSLGQGPEFLIYFQGTGAADDSGLPNDRFFAVRPEGSVSTLKIQRTERGDSAVYLCASNPGLRTSYNEQFFGPGTRLTVL.

V gene TRBV5-1 combines with J gene TRBJ1-1, with 9 nucleotides matching TRBD1. CDR3 length: 16 amino acids. In germline, CDR1 is SGHRS, CDR2 YFSETQ. Germline trimming cut 4 bases from V and 6 bases from J; bases unmatched to any gene: 13. The chain's CDR3 is CASSRVPGQGIAEAFF. In nucleotides, the CDR3 is TGCGCCAGCAGCCGGGTACCGGGACAGGGTATAGCTGAAGCTTTCTTT.

This clone was detected only once. The chain is built from TRBV30 and TRBJ1-5; possible D gene TRBD1, 6 bases. This CDR3 region has 13 residues. The germline V gene encodes CDR1 GTSNPN and CDR2 SVGIG (reference sequence). The V gene lost 6 bases and the J gene lost 5 bases, with 14 bases spanning the gap. The CDR3 nucleotides are TGTGCCTGTTCAATCGGGGGCTATCAGCCCCAGCATTTT. It translates to CACSIGGYQPQHF.

The genes are TRBV3-1 (or the pseudogene TRBV3-2) and TRBJ1-2; D unclear. V lost 2 bases and J 3 bases, leaving 10 bases between the germline ends. From germline, CDR1 is LGHDT and CDR2 YNNKEL (reference sequence). There are 14 residues in the CDR3. This CDR3 is CASSQIGSDYGYTF. The CDR3 DNA follows: TGTGCCAGCAGCCAAATAGGGTCGGACTATGGCTACACCTTC.

The rearrangement uses TRBV11-2 and TRBJ2-1; D gene ambiguous. Trimming left V 1 base short and J 6 bases short, with 13 bases between. The germline gives CDR1 SGHAT, CDR2 FQNNGV. CDR3 length: 15 amino acids. The CDR3: CASSLGGQSSNEQFF. Here the CDR3 DNA reads TGTGCCAGCAGCTTAGGGGGTCAATCTAGCAATGAGCAGTTCTTC.

The V gene is TRBV10-3, the J gene TRBJ1-5; 7 bases map to TRBD1. This CDR3 contains 14 residues. The germline gives CDR1 ENHRY, CDR2 SYGVKD. Unmatched junction bases numbered 3, after V lost 5 bases and J lost 2 bases. The CDR3 nucleotides are TGTGCCATCAGTTTTACAGGGGGCAATCAGCCCCAGCATTTT. It codes for CAISFTGGNQPQHF.

The V gene is TRBV18, the J gene TRBJ1-1; D is unclear. V was trimmed by 6 bases and J by 4 bases, leaving 12 bases between them. The CDR3 totals 13 residues. From germline, CDR1 is KGHSH and CDR2 LQKENI. The CDR3 loop is CASSSPRRTEAFF. DNA of the CDR3: TGTGCCAGCTCCTCCCCCCGGCGCACTGAAGCTTTCTTT. The full variable domain, in which reference TRBV18 and TRBJ1-1 provide the parts outside the CDR3, is NAGVMQNPRHLVRRRGQEARLRCSPMKGHSHVYWYRQLPEEGLKFMVYLQKENIIDESGMPKERFSAEFPKEGPSILRIQQVVRGDSAAYFCASSSPRRTEAFFGQGTRLTVV.

CDR3 DNA sequence: TGTGCCAGCAGTTTACTGTCACGTACGAGCTCCTACGAGCAGTACTTC. Amino acid sequence: CASSLLSRTSSYEQYF. This chain connects TRBV27 to TRBJ2-7; D uncertain. CDR1 and CDR2 (germline): MNHEY, SMNVEV (reference sequence). The ends were cut back, 2 bases at V and 0 bases at J, with 14 bases in the middle. The CDR3 sequence is 16 residues long.